The 21 T cell receptor beta chains below come from one sample, sequenced in a study of blood T cell repertoires in COVID-19. The method was immunoSEQ multiplex PCR; TCRdb's version includes in-frame clones alone and lacks a portion of them. The top ten hold 4.1% of the sample, which has about 270,000 clones, about 82% seen once. Sequencing was carried out using peripheral blood. These TCRs come from a woman between 45 and 65 years old with active or convalescent COVID-19.

This chain connects TRBV19 to TRBJ2-1, with D possibly matching TRBD1 (6 bases). The CDR3 is 14 residues long. CDR1 is LNHDA and CDR2 is SQIVND in the germline V gene (reference sequence). Deletions cut 2 bases from V and 9 bases from J, with 14 bases between. The CDR3 here is CASSIRGEGVEQFF. The CDR3 DNA reads as TGTGCCAGTAGTATAAGGGGTGAGGGGGTTGAGCAGTTCTTC.

The V call is TRBV2, the J call TRBJ2-1; no definite D call. V lost 4 bases and J 0 bases, leaving 10 bases between the germline ends. The germline V gene encodes CDR1 SNHLY and CDR2 FYNNEI. CDR3 length: 15 residues. CDR3 sequence (DNA): TGTGCCAGCAGTGTGGGCAGAAACTCCTACAATGAGCAGTTCTTC. It codes for CASSVGRNSYNEQFF.

The chain employs TRBV4-1 and TRBJ2-1; D is undetermined. The germline CDR1 and CDR2 sequences are MGHRA and YSYEKL. Deletions cut 4 bases from V and 7 bases from J, with 14 bases between. The length of the CDR3 is 14 residues. In DNA, the CDR3 is TGCGCCAGCAGCCGCCAGCTAGTTTCAAATGAGCAGTTCTTC. The encoded protein is CASSRQLVSNEQFF.

This clone was recorded once. The J gene is TRBJ1-2, the V gene TRBV7-9, with 9 bases that match TRBD1. After removal of 5 bases from V and 4 bases from J, the junction contained 5 bases not matched to a gene. There are 14 residues in the CDR3. Germline V gene data show CDR1 as SEHNR and CDR2 as FQNEAQ (reference sequence). CDR3 in amino acids: CASSGDRAGYGYTF. Written as DNA, the CDR3 is TGTGCCAGCAGCGGGGACAGGGCGGGCTATGGCTACACCTTC.

The rearrangement links TRBV28 to TRBJ2-7; the match to TRBD2 covers 8 bases. CDR1 is MDHEN, CDR2 SYDVKM, per germline. V lost 6 bases and J lost 0; bases outside the gene matches: 10. The CDR3 has 16 residues. The CDR3 coding sequence is TGTGCCAGCAGCCCCGGGCGCGGGAGGAGCTCCTACGAGCAGTACTTC. Protein: CASSPGRGRSSYEQYF.

This chain uses TRBV28 with TRBJ2-4; the match to TRBD2 covers 11 bases. V lost 8 bases, J lost 6 bases, and 6 bases stayed unmatched. CDR3 length: 14 residues. The germline V gene has CDR1 MDHEN and CDR2 SYDVKM. CDR3 sequence reads: CASGVLAGGNIQYF. The CDR3 coding sequence is TGTGCCAGCGGGGTTCTAGCGGGAGGAAACATTCAGTACTTC.

This sequence joins TRBV7-6 and TRBJ1-2; 7 nucleotides agree with TRBD1. Looked up from germline, CDR1 is SGHVS and CDR2 is FNYEAQ. V was clipped by 5 bases and J by 0 bases; unmatched bases: 6. This CDR3 has 15 amino acids. CDR3 DNA: TGTGCCAGCAGCCTAGGGACAGCTGCTAACTATGGCTACACCTTC. Translation: CASSLGTAANYGYTF. Using reference TRBV7-6 and TRBJ1-2 for the parts outside the CDR3, the full variable domain is GAGVSQSPRYKVTKRGQDVALRCDPISGHVSLYWYRQALGQGPEFLTYFNYEAQQDKSGLPNDRFSAERPEGSISTLTIQRTEQRDSAMYRCASSLGTAANYGYTFGSGTRLTVV.

The gene calls are TRBV4-1 and TRBJ2-7; 8 nucleotides agree with TRBD2. Unmatched junction bases numbered 2, after V lost 1 base and J lost 3 bases. The germline V gene encodes CDR1 MGHRA and CDR2 YSYEKL. The CDR3 has 14 amino acids. The CDR3 DNA follows: TGCGCCAGCAGCCAAGCGGGAGGGGGCTACGAGCAGTACTTC. This codes for CASSQAGGGYEQYF.

The chain is built from TRBV27 and TRBJ1-5, with 8 bases identical to TRBD1. Germline-derived CDR1 and CDR2 are MNHEY and SMNVEV (reference sequence). The length of the CDR3 is 18 residues. After removal of 4 bases from V and 0 bases from J, the junction contained 11 bases not matched to a gene. The CDR3 sequence: CASSSGQGLSYSNQPQHF. The DNA for the CDR3 is TGTGCCAGCAGTTCTGGACAGGGACTCAGCTATAGCAATCAGCCCCAGCATTTT.

This chain joins TRBV5-4 and TRBJ1-3; the D is unclear. The CDR3 spans 15 residues. Germline V gives CDR1 SGHNT, CDR2 YYREEE (reference sequence). V lost 3 bases to trimming and J lost 4 bases, with 14 bases between them. The CDR3 region is CASSSRTGAGNTIYF. The CDR3 DNA reads as TGTGCCAGCAGCTCGAGGACTGGAGCAGGAAACACCATATATTTT.

There are a few counts of this clone. V and J are TRBV25-1 and TRBJ1-3; 10 bases match TRBD1. The CDR3 totals 18 residues. V trimming: 0 bases; J trimming: 0 bases; junction bases outside the gene matches: 5. In germline, CDR1 is MGHDK, CDR2 SYGVNS. The CDR3 bases are TGTGCCAGCAGTGAATATATAAGACAGGGGGCCTCTGGAAACACCATATATTTT. Protein sequence: CASSEYIRQGASGNTIYF.

The V gene is TRBV4-1, the J gene TRBJ2-1; 12 bases match TRBD2. The CDR3 extends over 16 amino acids. V gave up 4 bases and J gave up 3 bases; unmatched junction bases: 4. Germline CDR1 MGHRA, CDR2 YSYEKL. In DNA, the CDR3 is TGCGCCAGCAGCCGAGAACTAGCGGGAGGCTACAATGAGCAGTTCTTC. As protein: CASSRELAGGYNEQFF.

CDR3 residues: CASSLSSHNEQFF. The CDR3 bases are TGTGCCAGCAGCTTGAGTTCCCACAATGAGCAGTTCTTC. The rearrangement uses TRBV7-8 and TRBJ2-1; no clear D gene. CDR1 is SGHVS and CDR2 is FQNEAQ in the germline V gene. Trimming shortened V by 3 bases and J by 5 bases, and 8 bases separated the two germline ends. The CDR3 spans 13 residues.

This clone was counted once. V is TRBV2 and J is TRBJ2-5; 14 nucleotides match TRBD2. J lost 5 bases, V lost 8 bases, and 13 bases had no gene match. CDR1 is SNHLY, CDR2 FYNNEI, per germline. The CDR3 consists of 17 residues. CDR3 sequence reads: CASSRNSGLAGEETQYF. For the CDR3, the DNA is TGTGCCAGCTCCCGGAACTCGGGACTAGCGGGAGAGGAGACCCAGTACTTC.

In its sample, this clone was seen a few times. The J gene is TRBJ1-1, the V gene TRBV6-5; 8 bases map to TRBD1. V was clipped by 7 bases and J by 1 base; unmatched bases: 8. The germline V gene encodes CDR1 MNHEY and CDR2 SVGAGI. There are 15 residues in the CDR3. The CDR3 loop reads CASTQTGEANTEAFF. CDR3 nucleotides: TGTGCCAGCACCCAGACAGGGGAGGCGAACACTGAAGCTTTCTTT.

The V gene is TRBV9, the J gene TRBJ1-3; perhaps TRBD1 as D (6 bases). The germline gives CDR1 SGDLS, CDR2 YYNGEE. The CDR3 loop spans 16 amino acids. V gave up 3 bases and J gave up 2 bases, with 15 bases separating them. The CDR3: CASSATQGETGNTIYF. In DNA form, the CDR3 reads TGTGCCAGCAGCGCGACACAGGGAGAGACTGGAAACACCATATATTTT.

The V call is TRBV5-4, the J call TRBJ2-5; D is uncertain. Germline V CDR1 and CDR2: SGHNT, YYREEE (reference sequence). This CDR3 is 13 amino acids long. Trimming pared 0 bases from V and 3 bases from J, leaving 6 bases between. The CDR3, as DNA: TGTGCCAGCAGCTTGGAGAACAAAGAGACCCAGTACTTC. It yields the protein CASSLENKETQYF.

J is TRBJ2-2 and V is TRBV11-2; D perhaps matches TRBD1 (6 bases). V shed 10 bases and J shed 1 base, with 19 bases lying between them. Per germline, CDR1 SGHAT and CDR2 FQNNGV. The CDR3 is 16 amino acids. The CDR3 here is CATHDAGTMNTGELFF. CDR3 sequence (DNA): TGTGCCACCCACGACGCAGGGACAATGAACACCGGGGAGCTGTTTTTT.

The J gene is TRBJ1-3, the V gene TRBV27, with 7 bases that match TRBD1. The CDR3 sequence is 17 residues long. Germline CDR1 and CDR2: MNHEY and SMNVEV (reference sequence). V lost 4 bases to trimming and J lost 2 bases; unmatched junction nucleotides: 11. CDR3 in DNA: TGTGCCAGCAGTTCACGAATCAGGCAGGGGGCTGGAAACACCATATATTTT. Amino acid sequence: CASSSRIRQGAGNTIYF.

The chain combines TRBV24-1 with TRBJ1-4; D is unresolved. CDR3 length: 13 residues. The germline V gene encodes CDR1 KGHDR and CDR2 SFDVKD. V was pared by 6 bases and J by 7 bases, with 11 bases between. The CDR3 DNA follows: TGTGCCACCAGTAACGGAGTTGCTGAAAAACTGTTTTTT. Its translation: CATSNGVAEKLFF.

This sequence joins TRBV4-2 and TRBJ2-2; TRBD2 matches at 10 bases. J was trimmed by 6 bases and V by 3 bases; bases with no gene match: 13. Germline V gene lookup returns CDR1 LGHNA and CDR2 YNFKEQ. This CDR3 is 18 amino acids long. In nucleotides, the CDR3 is TGTGCCAGCAGCCAGAGGGGGGCTAGCGGGAGTTCTGCCGGGGAGCTGTTTTTT. Its protein product is CASSQRGASGSSAGELFF.